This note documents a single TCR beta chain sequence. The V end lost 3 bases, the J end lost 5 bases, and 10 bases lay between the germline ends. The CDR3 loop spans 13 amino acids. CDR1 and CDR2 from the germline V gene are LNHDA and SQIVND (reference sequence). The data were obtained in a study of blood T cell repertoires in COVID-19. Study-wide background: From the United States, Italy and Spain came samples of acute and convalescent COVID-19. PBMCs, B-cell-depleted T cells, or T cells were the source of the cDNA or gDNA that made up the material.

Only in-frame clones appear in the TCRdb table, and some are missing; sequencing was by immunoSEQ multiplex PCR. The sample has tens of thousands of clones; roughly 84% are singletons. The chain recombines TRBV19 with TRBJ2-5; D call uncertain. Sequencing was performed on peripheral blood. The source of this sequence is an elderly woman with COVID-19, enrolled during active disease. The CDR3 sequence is CASSMFSTETQYF. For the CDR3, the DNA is TGTGCCAGTAGTATGTTTAGCACGGAGACCCAGTACTTC.